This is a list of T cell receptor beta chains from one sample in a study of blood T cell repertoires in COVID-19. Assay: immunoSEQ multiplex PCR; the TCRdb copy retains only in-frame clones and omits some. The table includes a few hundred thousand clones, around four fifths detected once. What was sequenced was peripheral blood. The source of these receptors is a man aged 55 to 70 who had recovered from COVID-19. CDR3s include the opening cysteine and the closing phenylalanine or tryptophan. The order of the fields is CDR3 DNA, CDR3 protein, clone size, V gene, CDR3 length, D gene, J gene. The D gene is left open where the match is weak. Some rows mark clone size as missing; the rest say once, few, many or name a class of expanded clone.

TGTGCCAGCGTAACCGGGACAGAAGCTTTCTTT CASVTGTEAFF NA TRBV2 11 NA TRBJ1-1
TGTGCCACCAGTGATGCGGACAGAGGAGAACGTGAGCAGTTCTTC CATSDADRGEREQFF NA TRBV24-1 15 NA TRBJ2-1
TGTGCCAGCAGAGGACAGGGGCGACACGAGCAGTACTTC CASRGQGRHEQYF NA TRBV28 13 TRBD1 TRBJ2-7
TGCAGTGCTAGTCGCCGGTCTTCGGGGCCCCTCCACTTT CSASRRSSGPLHF NA TRBV20-1 13 NA TRBJ1-6
TGTGCCAGCAGTGCCGGGTCCTACAATGAGCAGTTCTTC CASSAGSYNEQFF once TRBV12-3/TRBV12-4 13 NA TRBJ2-1
TGTGCCAGTAGTTCGGGGACAGGAAACATGAACACTGAAGCTTTCTTT CASSSGTGNMNTEAFF NA TRBV19 16 TRBD1 TRBJ1-1
TGTGCCAGCAGCGAAACAGGGGGCAGGGAGCAGTACTTC CASSETGGREQYF once TRBV11-2 13 TRBD1 TRBJ2-7
TGCGCCAGCAGCCTCCCGATGGGGGGCGAGCAGTACTTC CASSLPMGGEQYF NA TRBV5-1 13 NA TRBJ2-7
TGTGCCAGCAGGAGCTTAGTTGGGGACTCGAACACCGGGGAGCTGTTTTTT CASRSLVGDSNTGELFF once TRBV7-3 17 NA TRBJ2-2
TGTGCCAGCAGCGTAGATTGGGGCGAAGGCCGTGGCTACACCTTC CASSVDWGEGRGYTF once TRBV9 15 NA TRBJ1-2
TGTGCCAGTAGTATAGGCGGGAGGGTGAGGAATGAGCAGTTCTTC CASSIGGRVRNEQFF NA TRBV19 15 TRBD2 TRBJ2-1
TGTGCCAGCAGCCAAGAAGGACAGGACCGGCGCGAGACCCAGTACTTC CASSQEGQDRRETQYF NA TRBV3-1/TRBV3-2 16 TRBD1 TRBJ2-5
TGTGCCATCAGTGAGTCGAGCGTCCCCTACGAGCAGTACTTC CAISESSVPYEQYF NA TRBV10-3 14 NA TRBJ2-7
TGTGCCAGTAGGGGGACTAGCGGGCGTACAGATACGCAGTATTTT CASRGTSGRTDTQYF NA TRBV19 15 TRBD2 TRBJ2-3
TGTGCCAGCAGTTTAGTTCAGGGGAGCTCCTATAATTCACCCCTCCACTTT CASSLVQGSSYNSPLHF NA TRBV28 17 NA TRBJ1-6
TGTGCCAGTAGTGAAATCGGGACTAGCGGGGTGAATGAGCAGTTCTTC CASSEIGTSGVNEQFF NA TRBV19 16 TRBD2 TRBJ2-1
TGTGCCATCAGACCGGGACAGGGGGCAGGCTACACCTTC CAIRPGQGAGYTF NA TRBV10-3 13 TRBD1 TRBJ1-2
TGTGCCAGCAGCCGGGGGGCCACGAACACCGGGGAGCTGTTTTTT CASSRGATNTGELFF once TRBV28 15 NA TRBJ2-2
TGTGCCAGTAGTGAGGGAAACACCATATATTTT CASSEGNTIYF few TRBV19 11 NA TRBJ1-3
TGTGCCAGCAGCGGGGACTATTCCAATGAGCAGTTCTTC CASSGDYSNEQFF NA TRBV9 13 TRBD2 TRBJ2-1
TGTGCCAGCAGCCAAACGAGGGGGCTGGTTAATGAGCAGTTCTTC CASSQTRGLVNEQFF NA TRBV3-1/TRBV3-2 15 TRBD1 TRBJ2-1
TGTGCCAGCAGCTATTCCGGGACTGTAGAACAGTACTTC CASSYSGTVEQYF NA TRBV6-5 13 NA TRBJ2-7
TGCAGCGTTGTACAGGGGGCGGAGACCCAGTACTTC CSVVQGAETQYF NA TRBV29-1 12 TRBD1 TRBJ2-5
TGTGCCAGCTCACCGGGGGGCCAAGAGACCCAGTACTTC CASSPGGQETQYF NA TRBV18 13 NA TRBJ2-5
TGCGCCAGCAGCGTGGGACTGATACTCTCTGGAAACACCATATATTTT CASSVGLILSGNTIYF NA TRBV5-1 16 NA TRBJ1-3
TGTGCCAGCAGCTTAAGAGGTGGACAGGGGCCTTATGGCTACACCTTC CASSLRGGQGPYGYTF NA TRBV7-9 16 TRBD1 TRBJ1-2
TGCGCCAGCACCGTCGGCGGCTCCAAAGAGACCCAGTACTTC CASTVGGSKETQYF NA TRBV5-1 14 NA TRBJ2-5